This record looks at one TCR beta chain sequence and its context. The data derive from a study of blood T cell repertoires in COVID-19. Study information: T cells, B-cell-depleted T cells, or PBMCs supplied cDNA or gDNA.

TCRdb keeps only in-frame clones here, not all; method: immunoSEQ multiplex PCR. The sample consists of approximately 170,000 clones, 84% of them appearing once. CDR1 LGHNA and CDR2 YNFKEQ come from the germline V gene. The CDR3 covers 17 residues. V was clipped by 2 bases and J by 7 bases; unmatched bases: 10. The sequencing sample was made of peripheral blood. The TCR sequence derives from a man in his forties who had recovered from COVID-19. This chain connects TRBV4-2 to TRBJ2-3; 12 nucleotides agree with TRBD2. The CDR3 loop reads CASSQPTSGGGGNTQYF. The CDR3 DNA is TGTGCCAGCAGCCAACCGACTAGCGGGGGCGGGGGGAATACGCAGTATTTT.